This T cell receptor beta chain originates from a study of T cell repertoires and HLA-DP antigens. Purity of the untouched CD4+ T cells was 95% to 98%. This clone has a single count. Its antigen is not identified. Each pre-culture CD4+ sample aimed for fewer than 250,000 T cell genomes at deep resolution. Some clones are missing from TCRdb's copy, which holds only in-frame ones; the method was immunoSEQ multiplex PCR. The table records about 73,000 clones, around three quarters of them present only once. CDR1 is SGHTA and CDR2 is FQGNSA in the germline V gene. Losses at the gene ends were 3 bases for V and 4 bases for J; bases not matched to a gene: 6. There are 15 residues in the CDR3.

Specimen: CD4+ T cells from PBMCs. This sequence originates from a man aged 55 to 70 in good health and CMV-seronegative. The chain employs TRBV7-2 and TRBJ1-3; 7 nucleotides match TRBD1. DNA for the CDR3: TGTGCCAGCAGCTTCGGGGACAGCGCAGGAAACACCATATATTTT. Encoded protein: CASSFGDSAGNTIYF. Full variable domain (remainder filled in from reference TRBV7-2 and TRBJ1-3): GAGVSQSPSNKVTEKGKDVELRCDPISGHTALYWYRQSLGQGLEFLIYFQGNSAPDKSGLPSDRFSAERTGGSVSTLTIQRTQQEDSAVYLCASSFGDSAGNTIYFGEGSWLTVV.